This TCR beta chain was documented in a study of CD8 T cells in ankylosing spondylitis. The CDR3 has 16 residues. Germline CDR1 reads SNHLY; CDR2 reads FYNNEI. After removal of 6 bases from V and 4 bases from J, the junction contained 9 bases not matched to a gene. With molecular barcodes, quantitative 5'-RACE was used to make the TCR beta libraries. TCRdb analysed the 5' RACE reads with MiXCR anew, one entry per CDR3 protein. The repertoire holds under 850,000 distinct CDR3 sequences, with 19% as singletons. Whole-study findings and limits: As for the disease-linked clones, they showed a CD8+ phenotype and occurred at relatively low frequencies in peripheral blood. Characteristic of ankylosing spondylitis blood, it appeared, was a TCR beta motif comprising about eight highly homologous variants. Clones tied to disease were said to be significantly enriched in matched ankylosing spondylitis synovial fluid.

As to this clonotype: The antigen is undetermined.

The source is a male donor with ankylosing spondylitis. Specimen: blood, either unsorted or a sorted T cell fraction (not recorded which). This chain connects TRBV2 to TRBJ2-6; 7 nucleotides align to TRBD2. This CDR3 is CASRPRLATGANVLTF. The DNA of the CDR3 is TGTGCCAGCAGGCCCCGACTAGCAACCGGGGCCAACGTCCTGACTTTC.